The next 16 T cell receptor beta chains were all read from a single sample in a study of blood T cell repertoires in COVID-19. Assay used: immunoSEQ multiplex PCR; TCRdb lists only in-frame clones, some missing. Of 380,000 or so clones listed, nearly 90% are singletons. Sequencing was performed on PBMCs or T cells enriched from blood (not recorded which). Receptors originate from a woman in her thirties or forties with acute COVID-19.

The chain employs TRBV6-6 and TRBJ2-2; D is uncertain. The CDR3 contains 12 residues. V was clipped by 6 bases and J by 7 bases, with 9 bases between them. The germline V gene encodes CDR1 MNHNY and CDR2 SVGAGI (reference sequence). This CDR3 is CASRENSGELFF. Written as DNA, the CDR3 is TGTGCCAGCAGAGAGAATAGCGGGGAGCTGTTTTTT.

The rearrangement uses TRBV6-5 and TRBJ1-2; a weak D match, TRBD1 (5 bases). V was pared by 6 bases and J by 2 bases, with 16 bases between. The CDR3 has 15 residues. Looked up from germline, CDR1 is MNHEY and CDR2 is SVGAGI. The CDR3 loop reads CASSQQRGGNYGYTF. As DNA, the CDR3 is TGTGCCAGCAGCCAACAGCGGGGGGGAAACTATGGCTACACCTTC.

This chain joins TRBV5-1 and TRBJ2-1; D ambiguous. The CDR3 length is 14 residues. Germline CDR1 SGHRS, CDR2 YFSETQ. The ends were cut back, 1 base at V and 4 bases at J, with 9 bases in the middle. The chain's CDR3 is CASSLIGSYNEQFF. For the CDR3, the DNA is TGCGCCAGCAGCTTGATCGGGTCTTACAATGAGCAGTTCTTC.

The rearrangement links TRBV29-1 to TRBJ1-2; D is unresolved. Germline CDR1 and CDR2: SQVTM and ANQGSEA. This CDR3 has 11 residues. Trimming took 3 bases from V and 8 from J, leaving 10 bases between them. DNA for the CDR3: TGCAGCGTTGAGTGGGCGGGGGGCTACACCTTC. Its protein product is CSVEWAGGYTF.

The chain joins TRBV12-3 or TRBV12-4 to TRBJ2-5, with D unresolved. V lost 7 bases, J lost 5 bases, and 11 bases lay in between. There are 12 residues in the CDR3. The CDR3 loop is CASTPFPETQYF. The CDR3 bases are TGTGCCAGCACCCCTTTTCCTGAGACCCAGTACTTC.

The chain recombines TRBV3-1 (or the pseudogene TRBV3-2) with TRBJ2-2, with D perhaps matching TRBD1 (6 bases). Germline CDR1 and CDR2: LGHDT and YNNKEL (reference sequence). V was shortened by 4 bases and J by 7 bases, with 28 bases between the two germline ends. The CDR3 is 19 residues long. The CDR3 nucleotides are TGTGCCAGCAGCCCCAGCCAATTCTCTACAGGGCACGGGGACGGGGAGCTGTTTTTT. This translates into CASSPSQFSTGHGDGELFF.

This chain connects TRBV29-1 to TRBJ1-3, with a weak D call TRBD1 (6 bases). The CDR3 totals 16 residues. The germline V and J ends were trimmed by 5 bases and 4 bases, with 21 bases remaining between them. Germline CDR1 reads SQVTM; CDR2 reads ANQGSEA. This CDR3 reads CSVLGGTGMSGNTIYF. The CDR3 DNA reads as TGCAGCGTTCTAGGAGGAACAGGGATGTCCGGAAACACCATATATTTT.

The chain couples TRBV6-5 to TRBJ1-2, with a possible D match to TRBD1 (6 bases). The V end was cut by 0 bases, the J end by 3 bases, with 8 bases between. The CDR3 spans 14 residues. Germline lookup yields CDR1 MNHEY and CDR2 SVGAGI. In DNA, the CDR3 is TGTGCCAGCAGTTACTCGGACAGATACTATGGCTACACCTTC. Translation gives CASSYSDRYYGYTF.

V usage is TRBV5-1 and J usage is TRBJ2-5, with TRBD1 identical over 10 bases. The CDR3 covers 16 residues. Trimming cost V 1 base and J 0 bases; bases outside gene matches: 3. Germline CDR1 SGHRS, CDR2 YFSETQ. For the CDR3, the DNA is TGCGCCAGCAGCTTGCTAGGACAGGGGGACCAAGAGACCCAGTACTTC. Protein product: CASSLLGQGDQETQYF.

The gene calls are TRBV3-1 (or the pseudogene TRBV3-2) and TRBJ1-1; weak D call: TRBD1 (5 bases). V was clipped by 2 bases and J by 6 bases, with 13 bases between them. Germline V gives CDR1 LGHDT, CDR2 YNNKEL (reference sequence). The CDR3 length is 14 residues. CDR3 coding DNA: TGTGCCAGCAGCCAACAGGGTTTAGTGGCTGAAGCTTTCTTT. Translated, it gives CASSQQGLVAEAFF.

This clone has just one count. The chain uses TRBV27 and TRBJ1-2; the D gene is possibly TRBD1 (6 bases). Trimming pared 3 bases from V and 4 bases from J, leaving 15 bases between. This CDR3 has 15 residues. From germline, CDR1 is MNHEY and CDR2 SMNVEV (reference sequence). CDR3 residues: CASSFRVGGPYGYTF. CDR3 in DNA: TGTGCCAGCAGTTTCAGGGTTGGGGGCCCCTATGGCTACACCTTC.

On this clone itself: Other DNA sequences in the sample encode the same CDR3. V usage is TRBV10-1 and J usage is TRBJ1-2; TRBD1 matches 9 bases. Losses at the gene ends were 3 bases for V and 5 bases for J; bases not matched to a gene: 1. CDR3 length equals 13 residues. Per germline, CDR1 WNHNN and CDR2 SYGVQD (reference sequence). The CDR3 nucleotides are TGCGCCAGCAGTGAAGGGACAGGGTATGGCTACACCTTC. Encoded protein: CASSEGTGYGYTF.

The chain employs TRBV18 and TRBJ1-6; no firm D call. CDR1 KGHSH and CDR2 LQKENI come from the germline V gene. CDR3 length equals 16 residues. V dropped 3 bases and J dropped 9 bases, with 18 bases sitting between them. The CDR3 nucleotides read TGTGCCAGCTCACCCTCCGGGCGGCCTGAGGGTTCACCCCTCCACTTT. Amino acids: CASSPSGRPEGSPLHF. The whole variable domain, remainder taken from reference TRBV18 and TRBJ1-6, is NAGVMQNPRHLVRRRGQEARLRCSPMKGHSHVYWYRQLPEEGLKFMVYLQKENIIDESGMPKERFSAEFPKEGPSILRIQQVVRGDSAAYFCASSPSGRPEGSPLHFGNGTRLTVT.

CDR3 protein: CASSAGGGGTSPLHF. The CDR3 nucleotides read TGTGCCAGCAGCGCCGGTGGCGGGGGTACTTCACCCCTCCACTTT. The V and J genes are TRBV13 and TRBJ1-6; tentatively, D is TRBD1 (5 bases). Germline V gene data show CDR1 as PRHDT and CDR2 as FYEKMQ (reference sequence). CDR3 length: 15 amino acids. Trimming left V 5 bases short and J 9 bases short, with 17 bases between.

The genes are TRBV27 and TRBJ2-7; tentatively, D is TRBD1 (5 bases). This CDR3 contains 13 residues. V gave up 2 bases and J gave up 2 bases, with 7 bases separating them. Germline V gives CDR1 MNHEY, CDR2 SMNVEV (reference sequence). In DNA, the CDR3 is TGTGCCAGCAGTTTACAGGGAACCTACGAGCAGTACTTC. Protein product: CASSLQGTYEQYF.

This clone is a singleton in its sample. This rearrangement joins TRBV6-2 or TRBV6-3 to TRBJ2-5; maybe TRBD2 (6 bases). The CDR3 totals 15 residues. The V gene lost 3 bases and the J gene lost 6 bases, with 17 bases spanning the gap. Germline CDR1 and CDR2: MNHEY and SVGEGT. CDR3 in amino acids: CASSYSGGDHQTQYF. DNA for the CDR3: TGTGCCAGCAGTTATAGCGGCGGGGACCACCAGACCCAGTACTTC.